This TCR beta chain was profiled in a study of blood T cells in healthy people across ages. Study findings and constraints: PBMC samples, being unsorted, prevented any conclusive comparison of naive and antigen-experienced cells.

This clonotype showed up just a few times. As yet, its antigen is unknown. The use of a sample-barcoded 5' primer and a J-beta primer mix characterized a second PCR of 7 to 11 cycles. TCRdb itself ran the 5' RACE reads through MiXCR, one entry per CDR3 protein. Seen here are 1.5 million to 2 million distinct CDR3 sequences, about 50% observed once, and the top ten hold approximately 2%. Germline CDR1 is DFQATT and CDR2 is SNEGSKA (reference sequence). The V end was cut by 0 bases, the J end by 3 bases, with 17 bases between. The CDR3 loop spans 16 amino acids. The chain uses TRBV20-1 and TRBJ1-2; tentative D call: TRBD1 (5 bases). The sequenced material came from blood. The receptor comes from a woman aged 40 to 49 in good health. The CDR3 nucleotides read TGCAGTGCTAGAGATCCCCTCGGAGGGGCGGACTATGGCTACACCTTC. This gives the protein CSARDPLGGADYGYTF.